The rows below give T cell receptor beta chains drawn from one sample of a study of blood T cell repertoires in COVID-19. The assay was immunoSEQ multiplex PCR, and TCRdb's table has in-frame clones only and misses some. The sample shows around 130,000 clones, about 89% of them seen only once. Sequencing used peripheral blood. All receptors derive from a man aged 50 to 59 with active or convalescent COVID-19. Each CDR3 is given with its conserved first and last residue. A D gene is named only where the DNA matches it firmly. Some rows have no size entry. The others give once, few or many, or a class for an expanded clone.

>14|TRBV12-5|-|TRBJ2-7|TRBD1
CASGFGTGAYEQYF
TGTGCTAGTGGTTTCGGGACAGGAGCATACGAGCAGTACTTC
>14|TRBV18|-|TRBJ2-7|TRBD1
CASSPGTGDPEQYF
TGTGCCAGCTCACCAGGGACAGGGGATCCCGAGCAGTACTTC
>14|TRBV5-4|-|TRBJ2-5|-
CASSLAGRQETQYF
TGTGCCAGCAGCTTGGCAGGGCGCCAAGAGACCCAGTACTTC
>14|TRBV19|-|TRBJ2-7|-
CASSLQGTPYEQYF
TGTGCCAGTAGTTTACAGGGAACCCCCTACGAGCAGTACTTC
>16|TRBV5-5|-|TRBJ1-6|-
CASSLGGSSYNSPLHF
TGTGCCAGCAGCTTGGGGGGCAGCTCCTATAATTCACCCCTCCACTTT
>17|TRBV6-1|-|TRBJ2-2|TRBD2
CASSVQLAGGNTGELFF
TGTGCCAGCAGTGTTCAACTAGCGGGAGGGAACACCGGGGAGCTGTTTTTT
>15|TRBV14|-|TRBJ1-6|-
CASSPNTGMGSPLHF
TGTGCCAGCAGCCCGAATACAGGGATGGGTTCACCCCTCCACTTT
>14|TRBV5-4|-|TRBJ2-7|-
CASSKDTSAYEQYF
TGTGCCAGCAGTAAGGACACCTCAGCCTACGAGCAGTACTTC
>14|TRBV7-2|-|TRBJ1-5|-
CASSLSTQNQPQHF
TGTGCCAGCAGCTTAAGTACACAGAATCAGCCCCAGCATTTT
>17|TRBV15|-|TRBJ2-1|TRBD2
CATSRDQSGRAYNEQFF
TGTGCCACCAGCAGAGATCAAAGCGGGAGAGCCTACAATGAGCAGTTCTTC
>14|TRBV2|-|TRBJ2-7|-
CASSEEDTTYEQYF
TGTGCCAGCAGTGAAGAAGATACAACCTACGAGCAGTACTTC
>14|TRBV10-1|-|TRBJ1-1|-
CASMMTPDSTEAFF
TGCGCCAGCATGATGACCCCGGACTCCACTGAAGCTTTCTTT
>16|TRBV19|few|TRBJ1-5|TRBD1
CASRRQGNRSNQPQHF
TGTGCCAGTAGACGACAGGGGAATAGGAGCAATCAGCCCCAGCATTTT
>12|TRBV29-1|-|TRBJ2-2|TRBD1
CSAGQGPGELFF
TGCAGCGCGGGACAGGGTCCCGGGGAGCTGTTTTTT
>15|TRBV27|-|TRBJ2-7|-
CASSGLVGYSYEQYF
TGTGCCAGCAGTGGACTTGTGGGATACTCCTACGAGCAGTACTTC
>18|TRBV24-1|-|TRBJ2-1|-
CATSDPTAQGNGPNEQFF
TGTGCCACCAGTGACCCCACGGCCCAGGGGAATGGTCCCAATGAGCAGTTCTTC